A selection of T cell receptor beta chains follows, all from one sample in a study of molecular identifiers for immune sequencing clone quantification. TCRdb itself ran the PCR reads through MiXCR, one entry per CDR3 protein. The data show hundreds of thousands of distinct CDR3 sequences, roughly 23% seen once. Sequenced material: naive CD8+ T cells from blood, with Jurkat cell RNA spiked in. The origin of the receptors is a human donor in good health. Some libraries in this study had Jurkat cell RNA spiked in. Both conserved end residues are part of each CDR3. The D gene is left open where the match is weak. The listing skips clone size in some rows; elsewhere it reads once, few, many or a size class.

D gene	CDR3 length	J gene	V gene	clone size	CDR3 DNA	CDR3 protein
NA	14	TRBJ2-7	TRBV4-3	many	TGCGCCAGCAGCCAAGTGCTAGGGCCCTACGAGCAGTACTTC	CASSQVLGPYEQYF
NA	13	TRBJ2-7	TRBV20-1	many	TGCAGTGCTAGCCGGGACCGGGACTACGAGCAGTACTTC	CSASRDRDYEQYF
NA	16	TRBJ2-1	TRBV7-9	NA	TGTGCCAGCAGCTTAGGATTCGGGACGGGTGGGAATGAGCAGTTCTTC	CASSLGFGTGGNEQFF
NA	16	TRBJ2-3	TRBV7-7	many	TGTGCTAGCAGCTTAGGAGGGGGTCCCGGCACAGATACGCAGTATTTT	CASSLGGGPGTDTQYF
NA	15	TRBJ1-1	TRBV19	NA	TGTGCCAGTAGGCCCTGGGCCGTGGGAAACACTGAAGCTTTCTTT	CASRPWAVGNTEAFF
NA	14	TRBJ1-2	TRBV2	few	TGTGCCAGCAGTGAAGCGCGGTTGGGCTATGGCTACACCTTC	CASSEARLGYGYTF
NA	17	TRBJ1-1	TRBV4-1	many	TGCGCCAGCAGCCAAGCAGGGAACGCTTTCATGAACACTGAAGCTTTCTTT	CASSQAGNAFMNTEAFF
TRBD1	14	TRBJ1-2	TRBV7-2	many	TGTGCCAGCAGCACGACAGGGGGAGACTATGGCTACACCTTC	CASSTTGGDYGYTF
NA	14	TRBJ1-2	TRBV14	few	TGTGCCAGCAGCCACTCCACAGGGAACTATGGCTACACCTTC	CASSHSTGNYGYTF
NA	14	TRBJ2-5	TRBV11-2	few	TGTGCCAGCAGCTTATGGTCGGAACAAGAGACCCAGTACTTC	CASSLWSEQETQYF
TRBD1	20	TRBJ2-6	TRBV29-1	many	TGCAGCGTTGGGGGGGGACAGGGATCAGCAAATAACTCTGGGGCCAACGTCCTGACTTTC	CSVGGGQGSANNSGANVLTF
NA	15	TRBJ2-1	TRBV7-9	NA	TGTGCCAGCAGCTTATGGGTCGGGGACTACAATGAGCAGTTCTTC	CASSLWVGDYNEQFF
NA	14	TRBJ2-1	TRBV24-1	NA	TGTGCCACCAGTGACCCGACGACCTACAATGAGCAGTTCTTC	CATSDPTTYNEQFF
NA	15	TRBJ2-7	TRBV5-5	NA	TGTGCCAGCAGCTTCGGACGGGTTCTCTCCGACGAGCAGTACTTC	CASSFGRVLSDEQYF
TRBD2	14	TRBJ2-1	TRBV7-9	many	TGTGCCAGCCTGAGCGGGGGGGGATACAATGAGCAGTTCTTC	CASLSGGGYNEQFF
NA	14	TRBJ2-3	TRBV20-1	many	TGCAGTGCAAGGGACCTTTCGGGAACAGATACGCAGTATTTT	CSARDLSGTDTQYF
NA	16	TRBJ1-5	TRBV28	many	TGTGCCAGCAGTGGACCGAATTCTATAGGCAATCAGCCCCAGCATTTT	CASSGPNSIGNQPQHF
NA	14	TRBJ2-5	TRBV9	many	TGTGCCAGCAGCGTAGCAGGAGCCGGAGGGACCCAGTACTTC	CASSVAGAGGTQYF
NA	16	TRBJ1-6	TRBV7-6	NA	TGTGCCAGCAGCTCGAGTTCGACAGCTTATAATTCACCCCTCCACTTT	CASSSSSTAYNSPLHF
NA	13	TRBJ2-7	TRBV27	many	TGTGCCAGCAGTTTATCGAGGGCGAACGAGCAGTACTTC	CASSLSRANEQYF
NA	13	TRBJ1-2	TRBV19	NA	TGTGCCAGTAGTATGGGTCTTGACCATGGCTACACCTTC	CASSMGLDHGYTF
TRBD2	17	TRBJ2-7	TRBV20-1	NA	TGCAGTGCTAGACCCAAGTGGGCGGGGGGTTTCGTCTACGAGCAGTACTTC	CSARPKWAGGFVYEQYF
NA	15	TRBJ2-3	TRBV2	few	TGTGCCAGCAGGGCCCCCGGACTAAACACAGATACGCAGTATTTT	CASRAPGLNTDTQYF
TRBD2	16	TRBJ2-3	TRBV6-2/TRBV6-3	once	TGTGCCAGCGGTTACGGGACTAGCGGGGCACTAGATACGCAGTATTTT	CASGYGTSGALDTQYF
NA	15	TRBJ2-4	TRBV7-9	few	TGTGCCAGCAGCTTAGTGTCACTAGCCAAAAACATTCAGTACTTC	CASSLVSLAKNIQYF
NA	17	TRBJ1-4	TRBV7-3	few	TGTGCCAGCAGCCCCGCCCCCGGGACAACTTATAATGAAAAACTGTTTTTT	CASSPAPGTTYNEKLFF